The present T cell receptor (beta chain) was sequenced within a study of CD8+ T cells in alopecia areata. As the sequencing template, cDNA was produced by extracting RNA and reverse transcribing it. Measured with immunoSEQ multiplex PCR; TCRdb has only the in-frame clones, and not every one. The sample consists of 150,000 or so clones, around 47% of them appearing once. The germline V gene has CDR1 SGHVS and CDR2 FQNEAQ. Deletions cut 3 bases from V and 5 bases from J, with 16 bases between. The CDR3 length is 15 residues. This TCR derives from a human donor with alopecia areata. The sample was CD4+ T cells sorted from blood. The chain combines TRBV7-8 with TRBJ2-5; D is perhaps TRBD1 (6 bases). CDR3 DNA sequence: TGTGCCAGCAGCTTCCCAGGGGAAAAGGGGGAGACCCAGTACTTC. This translates into CASSFPGEKGETQYF.